The rows below give T cell receptor beta chains drawn from one sample of a study of cytomegalovirus exposure and HLA in healthy donors. Produced via immunoSEQ multiplex PCR; TCRdb's table is partial and in-frame only. Here the sample spans some 130,000 clones, 79% being singletons. The sequencing input was PBMCs. The receptors shown here come from a middle-aged man in good health and CMV-seropositive. CDR3s include the opening cysteine and the closing phenylalanine or tryptophan. The order of the fields is CDR3 length, V gene, CDR3 protein.

length: 12
V: TRBV2
CDR3: CASSDLVWEPDF

length: 12
V: TRBV6-1
CDR3: CASSPLEDGPTF

length: 16
V: TRBV4-1
CDR3: CASSHPTATGNYEQYF

length: 16
V: TRBV5-6
CDR3: CASNLLQGGVYNEQFF

length: 16
V: TRBV27
CDR3: CASSLGAPGADNEQFF

length: 13
V: TRBV27
CDR3: CASSPGWRGEQYF

length: 13
V: TRBV5-6
CDR3: CASSLGPAGELFF

length: 15
V: TRBV6-4
CDR3: CASSRDTGSVETQYF

length: 16
V: TRBV7-9
CDR3: CASSLWQGRTIYEQYF

length: 14
V: TRBV9
CDR3: CASSPPGRAYGYTF

length: 13
V: TRBV10-1
CDR3: CASSEGQWTEAFF

length: 14
V: TRBV5-1
CDR3: CASSLGDRNTEAFF

length: 17
V: TRBV19
CDR3: CASSPEGRASNTGELFF

length: 14
V: TRBV6-1
CDR3: CASSWTGLTDTQYF

length: 12
V: TRBV7-9
CDR3: CSSSPLGETQYF

length: 13
V: TRBV5-6
CDR3: CASSFLRGTEAFF

length: 13
V: TRBV18
CDR3: CASSPGRGTEAFF

length: 14
V: TRBV19
CDR3: CASSISYPGAGYTF

length: 15
V: TRBV6-1
CDR3: CASSGIVRPRNEQFF

length: 16
V: TRBV2
CDR3: CASTHGGTKSSYEQYF

length: 16
V: TRBV5-1
CDR3: CASSLAQRPPQETQYF

length: 16
V: TRBV5-4
CDR3: CASGDRVGGGNTEAFF

length: 14
V: TRBV5-1
CDR3: CASSLGTENSPLHF

length: 15
V: TRBV19
CDR3: CASSIVGSGSGELFF

length: 12
V: TRBV7-3
CDR3: CASSLYGETQYF

length: 16
V: TRBV4-1
CDR3: CASSHGLGQGRKPQHF

length: 17
V: TRBV27
CDR3: CASSSLGQGRFNSPLHF

length: 14
V: TRBV30
CDR3: CAWSAGGMRTEAFF

length: 15
V: TRBV2
CDR3: CASRFYAGPEETQYF

length: 13
V: TRBV6-5
CDR3: CAISETVNTEAFF

length: 13
V: TRBV6-1
CDR3: CASSEAQAYGYTF

length: 15
V: TRBV5-1
CDR3: CASSLLQSSYNEQFF

length: 12
V: TRBV9
CDR3: CASGRDSYEQYF

length: 16
V: TRBV4-1
CDR3: CASSQETGANRETQYF

length: 15
V: TRBV6-5
CDR3: CASSYAGPSYNEQFF

length: 16
V: TRBV7-9
CDR3: CSSSLSLGEVGEKLFF

length: 13
V: TRBV27
CDR3: CASSFYGNTEAFF

length: 15
V: TRBV7-8
CDR3: CASSLGVGTAPSNRF

length: 15
V: TRBV7-3
CDR3: CASSLAGDSTDTQYF

length: 14
V: TRBV19
CDR3: CASSIAGNNYGYTF